This T cell receptor beta chain was captured in a study of blood T cells in healthy people across ages. A second PCR, run for roughly 7 to 12 cycles, used a sample-barcoded 5' primer plus a J-beta primer mix. TCRdb ran MiXCR on the 5' RACE reads and lists one entry per CDR3 protein. Of some 780,000 distinct CDR3 sequences in the sample, more than 55% were seen once. V was shortened by 3 bases and J by 2 bases, with 9 bases between the two germline ends. CDR3 length: 14 amino acids. This TCR derives from a middle-aged man in good health. The V gene is TRBV12-3 or TRBV12-4, the J gene TRBJ2-3; D not certain. The sequencing input was blood. The CDR3 sequence is CASSFSTDTDTQYF. The CDR3 DNA reads TGTGCCAGCAGTTTCTCTACAGACACAGATACGCAGTATTTT.